This T cell receptor beta chain was profiled in a study of blood T cell repertoires in COVID-19. As for the study in general: The study drew acute and convalescent COVID-19 samples from the United States, Italy and Spain.

In germline, CDR1 is LNHDA, CDR2 SQIVND (reference sequence). The CDR3 has 13 amino acids. The ends were cut back, 1 base at V and 3 bases at J, with 6 bases in the middle. Authors' data handling: Amplification of reference gene primers provided the estimated nucleated cell counts. Libraries were prepared by immunoSEQ multiplex PCR; TCRdb keeps only in-frame clonotypes and omits some of them. The DNA was the basis for D and trimming; V, J and clone size are from that table. The sample shows roughly 150,000 clones, around 80% of them seen only once. The chain couples TRBV19 to TRBJ1-1; D is perhaps TRBD1 (5 bases). The specimen was PBMCs or T cells enriched from blood (not recorded which). This clonotype originated in a woman between 65 and 79 years old in a cohort exposed to, infected with or recovered from COVID-19 (not recorded which). DNA for the CDR3: TGTGCCAGTAGTATAGCCAGGGACACTGAAGCTTTCTTT. Its protein product is CASSIARDTEAFF.